This T cell receptor beta chain derives from a study of blood T cell repertoires in COVID-19. The protocol was immunoSEQ multiplex PCR, while the TCRdb copy is restricted to in-frame clones and leaves out a portion. The sample comprises about 360,000 clones, approximately 86% of which are singletons, and roughly 7.1% rests with the top ten. With regard to this clone: The sample has other DNA sequences that encode this CDR3 too.

In germline, CDR1 is MNHEY, CDR2 SMNVEV (reference sequence). This CDR3 contains 11 residues. V dropped 4 bases and J dropped 8 bases, with 8 bases sitting between them. The receptor was isolated from a woman aged 55 to 70 with COVID-19, enrolled during active disease. The chain employs TRBV27 and TRBJ1-2; tentative D call: TRBD1 (6 bases). The sequenced material came from peripheral blood. CDR3 sequence: CASSSGVGYTF. The CDR3 DNA reads as TGTGCCAGCAGTTCAGGGGTCGGCTACACCTTC.